Following are 18 T cell receptor beta chains from one sample sequenced in a study of CD8+ T cells in alopecia areata. Sequencing used cDNA as its template, made by extracting RNA and reverse transcribing it. Profiling relied on immunoSEQ multiplex PCR, and the TCRdb table lists in-frame clones only, not all of them. Among 190,000 or so clones listed, around three fifths were seen once. As for treatment: oral pan-JAK inhibitor, 5-10 mg twice daily. Specimen: CD8+ T cells sorted from blood, collected at week 24, from a patient treated with tofacitinib. The receptors originated from a human donor with alopecia areata.

This chain links TRBV6-5 with TRBJ2-3, with a tentative D call TRBD2 (5 bases). Trimming shortened V by 6 bases and J by 2 bases, and 12 bases separated the two germline ends. In germline, CDR1 is MNHEY, CDR2 SVGAGI. The CDR3 is 14 amino acids. CDR3 bases: TGTGCCAGCAGACCCCGGGGATACACAGATACGCAGTATTTT. The encoded protein is CASRPRGYTDTQYF.

The chain links TRBV2 to TRBJ1-2; D is undetermined. The V gene lost 1 base and the J gene lost 3 bases, with 9 bases spanning the gap. The CDR3 runs 14 residues. From germline, CDR1 is SNHLY and CDR2 FYNNEI. This CDR3 is CASSEGEAHYGYTF. CDR3 bases: TGTGCCAGCAGTGAAGGCGAGGCCCACTATGGCTACACCTTC. Together with reference TRBV2 and TRBJ1-2, the CDR3 gives the full variable domain: EPEVTQTPSHQVTQMGQEVILRCVPISNHLYFYWYRQILGQKVEFLVSFYNNEISEKSEIFDDQFSVERPDGSNFTLKIRSTKLEDSAMYFCASSEGEAHYGYTFGSGTRLTVV.

V is TRBV30 and J is TRBJ2-7, with TRBD1 matching 8 bases. The CDR3 has 14 amino acids. CDR1 GTSNPN and CDR2 SVGIG come from the germline V gene (reference sequence). The junction had 4 bases not matched to a gene; V was cut back by 1 base and J by 2 bases. Here the CDR3 reads CAWSDGTGAYEQYF. The CDR3 coding sequence is TGTGCCTGGAGTGACGGGACAGGCGCCTACGAGCAGTACTTC.

This clone was counted between two and nine times. The V call is TRBV2, the J call TRBJ2-2, with TRBD2 matching 11 bases. This CDR3 has 16 residues. Germline assignment: CDR1 SNHLY and CDR2 FYNNEI. Trimming cost V 7 bases and J 6 bases; bases outside gene matches: 10. CDR3 in amino acids: CASMTTSGTASGELFF. For the CDR3, the DNA is TGTGCCAGCATGACGACTAGCGGGACGGCGTCCGGGGAGCTGTTTTTT. Based on the CDR3 plus reference TRBV2 and TRBJ2-2, the full variable domain is EPEVTQTPSHQVTQMGQEVILRCVPISNHLYFYWYRQILGQKVEFLVSFYNNEISEKSEIFDDQFSVERPDGSNFTLKIRSTKLEDSAMYFCASMTTSGTASGELFFGEGSRLTVL.

This clone was seen a few times. The chain couples TRBV27 to TRBJ2-1, with D maybe TRBD1 (6 bases). The CDR3 totals 16 residues. V lost 0 bases, J lost 1 base, and 10 bases lay in between. Per the germline V gene, CDR1 is MNHEY and CDR2 is SMNVEV (reference sequence). CDR3 bases: TGTGCCAGCAGTTTATCAACCCAGGGGTCCTACAATGAGCAGTTCTTC. Protein product: CASSLSTQGSYNEQFF.

J is TRBJ1-5 and V is TRBV6-1, with 9 nucleotides matching TRBD1. In germline, CDR1 is MNHNS, CDR2 SASEGT. The J segment lost 4 bases and the V segment lost 11 bases, leaving 6 bases of the junction unmatched. This CDR3 is built from 13 residues. The CDR3 DNA sequence: TGTGCCCTAGGACAGGGGTCAAATCAGCCCCAGCATTTT. It translates to CALGQGSNQPQHF.

This clone was detected only a few times. The chain recombines TRBV5-1 with TRBJ2-7, with 10 bases identical to TRBD2. The J segment lost 0 bases and the V segment lost 2 bases, leaving 8 bases of the junction unmatched. The V gene's germline CDR1 is SGHRS and CDR2 YFSETQ. The CDR3 spans 17 residues. CDR3 in amino acids: CASSFLSGGVHSYEQYF. CDR3 nucleotide sequence: TGCGCCAGCAGCTTCTTGAGCGGGGGGGTACACTCCTACGAGCAGTACTTC.

The sample holds one count of this clone. The chain employs TRBV25-1 and TRBJ2-3, with 12 bases that match TRBD1. J was trimmed by 4 bases and V by 6 bases; bases with no gene match: 8. The length of the CDR3 is 16 residues. Germline CDR1 is MGHDK and CDR2 is SYGVNS. The CDR3 coding sequence is TGTGCCAGCAGAAGCCGGGACAGGGGGCGCGCAGATACGCAGTATTTT. Encoded protein: CASRSRDRGRADTQYF.

This chain connects TRBV10-3 to TRBJ2-6; D is unresolved. V dropped 10 bases and J dropped 3 bases, with 19 bases sitting between them. The CDR3 contains 16 residues. CDR1 is ENHRY, CDR2 SYGVKD, per germline. The CDR3 sequence: CATPKGGSDGANVLTF. The CDR3 bases are TGTGCCACCCCAAAGGGTGGATCGGATGGGGCCAACGTCCTGACTTTC.

The rearrangement uses TRBV29-1 and TRBJ2-5; D perhaps matches TRBD2 (6 bases). V was cut by 7 bases and J by 1 base, with 13 bases left in between. CDR1 is SQVTM, CDR2 ANQGSEA, per germline. The CDR3 totals 13 residues. CDR3 in amino acids: CSAPLAIQETQYF. CDR3 nucleotides: TGCAGCGCACCCCTAGCGATCCAAGAGACCCAGTACTTC.

This clone was counted a few times. J is TRBJ1-2 and V is TRBV11-2; no clear D. V was trimmed by 4 bases and J by 0 bases, leaving 9 bases between them. The V gene's germline CDR1 is SGHAT and CDR2 FQNNGV. The CDR3 contains 14 residues. Written as DNA, the CDR3 is TGTGCCAGCAGCTGGGGAGGGTCTAACTATGGCTACACCTTC. Translating it yields CASSWGGSNYGYTF.

This clone was counted between two and nine times. This chain links TRBV30 with TRBJ1-2, with D unresolved. Trimming pared 7 bases from V and 3 bases from J, leaving 9 bases between. The CDR3 consists of 11 residues. Germline V gives CDR1 GTSNPN, CDR2 SVGIG (reference sequence). The CDR3, as DNA: TGTGCCTTGAGGGTCTACTATGGCTACACCTTC. Its protein is CALRVYYGYTF.

V gene TRBV4-1 combines with J gene TRBJ1-5, with TRBD1 as a possible D gene (6 bases). Trimming took off 1 base at V and 7 bases at J, with 14 bases between the two ends. The CDR3 consists of 15 residues. Germline V CDR1 and CDR2: MGHRA, YSYEKL. The CDR3 DNA reads as TGCGCCAGCAGCCAAGTTGCAGGGGTGAAACAGCCCCAGCATTTT. Translated, it gives CASSQVAGVKQPQHF.

The table lists this clone with a count of one. V is TRBV6-4 and J is TRBJ2-2, with D perhaps matching TRBD1 or TRBD2 (6 bases each). With 2 bases removed from V and 9 bases from J, the gap between germline ends came to 16 bases. CDR3 length: 15 amino acids. CDR1 is MRHNA and CDR2 is SNTAGT in the germline V gene. This chain's CDR3 is CASSDLEGGNRELFF. Here the CDR3 DNA reads TGTGCCAGCAGTGACCTTGAGGGGGGTAACCGGGAGCTGTTTTTT.

DNA of the CDR3: TGTGCCAGCAGCTTTGTGAACACTGAAGCTTTCTTT. Its translation: CASSFVNTEAFF. The chain uses TRBV13 and TRBJ1-1; D unresolved. Trimming took off 3 bases at V and 0 bases at J, with 2 bases between the two ends. The CDR3 covers 12 residues. In germline, CDR1 is PRHDT, CDR2 FYEKMQ (reference sequence).

This clone was seen a few times. The CDR3 loop is CSVEGAQVSVINYGYTF. CDR3 bases: TGCAGCGTTGAAGGCGCGCAGGTGTCGGTAATAAACTATGGCTACACCTTC. The chain employs TRBV29-1 and TRBJ1-2, with unresolved D. This CDR3 comprises 17 residues. Germline assignment: CDR1 SQVTM and CDR2 ANQGSEA. V lost 1 base to trimming and J lost 2 bases, with 20 bases between them.

V is TRBV5-6 and J is TRBJ2-7; possible D gene TRBD1, 5 bases. V shed 4 bases and J shed 1 base, with 15 bases lying between them. The CDR3 covers 15 residues. CDR1 and CDR2 from the germline V gene are SGHDT and YYEEEE. CDR3 sequence (DNA): TGTGCCAGCAGCGCCCCGGGCAGGGTGTCCTACGAGCAGTACTTC. Translated: CASSAPGRVSYEQYF.

The chain carries TRBV6-1 and TRBJ1-3, with D unresolved. V was trimmed by 8 bases and J by 3 bases, leaving 17 bases between them. The germline V gene encodes CDR1 MNHNS and CDR2 SASEGT. The CDR3 runs to 15 residues. This chain's CDR3 is CASLGYGPVGNTIYF. Written as DNA, the CDR3 is TGTGCCAGCCTAGGCTACGGACCGGTTGGAAACACCATATATTTT.